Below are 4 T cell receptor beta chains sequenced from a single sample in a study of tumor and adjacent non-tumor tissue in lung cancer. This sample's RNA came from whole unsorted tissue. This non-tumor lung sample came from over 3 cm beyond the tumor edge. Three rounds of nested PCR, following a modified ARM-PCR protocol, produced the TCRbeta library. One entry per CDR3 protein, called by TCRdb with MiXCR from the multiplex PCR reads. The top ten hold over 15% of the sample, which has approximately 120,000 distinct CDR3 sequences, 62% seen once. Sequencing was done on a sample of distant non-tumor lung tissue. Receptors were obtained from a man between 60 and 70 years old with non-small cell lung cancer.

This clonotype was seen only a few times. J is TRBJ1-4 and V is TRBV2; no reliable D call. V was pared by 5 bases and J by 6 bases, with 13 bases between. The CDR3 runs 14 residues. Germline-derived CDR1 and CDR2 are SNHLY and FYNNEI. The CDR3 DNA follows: TGTGCCAGCAGTCCCCTAACCACTCATGAAAAACTGTTTTTT. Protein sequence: CASSPLTTHEKLFF.

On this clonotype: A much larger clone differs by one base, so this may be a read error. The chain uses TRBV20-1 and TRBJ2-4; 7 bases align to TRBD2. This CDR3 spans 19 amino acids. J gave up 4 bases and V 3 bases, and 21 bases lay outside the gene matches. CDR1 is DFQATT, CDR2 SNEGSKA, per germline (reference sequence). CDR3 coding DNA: TGCAGTGCTAGGTTCCTCGGAGGACTGGAGGGAGCGGGGAAAAACATTCAGTACTTC. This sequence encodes CSARFLGGLEGAGKNIQYF.

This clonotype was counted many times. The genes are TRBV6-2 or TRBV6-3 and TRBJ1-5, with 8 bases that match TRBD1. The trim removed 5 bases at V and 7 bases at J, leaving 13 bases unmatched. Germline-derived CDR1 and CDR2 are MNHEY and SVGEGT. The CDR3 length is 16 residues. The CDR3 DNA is TGTGCCAGCAGTAAAAACTCGGGGAACAGGGGGCAGCCCCAGCATTTT. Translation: CASSKNSGNRGQPQHF.

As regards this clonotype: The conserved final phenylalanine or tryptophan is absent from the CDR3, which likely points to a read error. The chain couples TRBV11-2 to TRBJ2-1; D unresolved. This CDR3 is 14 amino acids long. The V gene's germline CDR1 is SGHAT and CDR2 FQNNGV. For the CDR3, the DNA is TGTGTCAGCAGCTTCGGCGGTCACCACAATGAGCAGTTCTCC. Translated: CVSSFGGHHNEQFS.